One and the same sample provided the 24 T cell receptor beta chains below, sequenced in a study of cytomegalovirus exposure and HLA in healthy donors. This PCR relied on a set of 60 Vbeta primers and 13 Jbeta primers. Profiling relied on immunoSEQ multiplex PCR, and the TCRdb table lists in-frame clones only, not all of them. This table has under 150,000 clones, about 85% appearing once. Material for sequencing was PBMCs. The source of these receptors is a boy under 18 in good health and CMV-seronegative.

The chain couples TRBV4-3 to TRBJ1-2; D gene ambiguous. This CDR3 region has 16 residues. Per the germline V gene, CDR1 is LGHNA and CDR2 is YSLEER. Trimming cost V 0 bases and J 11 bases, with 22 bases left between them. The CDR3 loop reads CASSQEVVGGLLRYTF. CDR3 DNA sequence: TGCGCCAGCAGCCAAGAGGTCGTGGGCGGACTATTGAGGTACACCTTC.

The CDR3 protein is CASSQGSGDGYTF. The DNA of the CDR3 is TGTGCCAGCAGCCAGGGGTCAGGGGATGGCTACACCTTC. The J gene is TRBJ1-2, the V gene TRBV7-9; D is perhaps TRBD1 (6 bases). CDR3 length: 13 amino acids. CDR1 is SEHNR, CDR2 FQNEAQ, per germline (reference sequence). V lost 5 bases and J 6 bases, leaving 13 bases between the germline ends.

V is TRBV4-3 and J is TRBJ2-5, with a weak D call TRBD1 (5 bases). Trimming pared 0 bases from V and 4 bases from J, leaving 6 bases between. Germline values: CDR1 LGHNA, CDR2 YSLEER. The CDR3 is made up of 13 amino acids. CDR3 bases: TGCGCCAGCAGCCAAGACAGGGCAGAGACCCAGTACTTC. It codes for CASSQDRAETQYF.

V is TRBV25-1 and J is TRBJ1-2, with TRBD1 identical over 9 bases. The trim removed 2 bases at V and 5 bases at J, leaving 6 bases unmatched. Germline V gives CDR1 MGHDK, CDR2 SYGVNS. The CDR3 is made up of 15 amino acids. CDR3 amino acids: CASSEPGQGRYGYTF. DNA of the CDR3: TGTGCCAGCAGTGAACCGGGACAGGGCCGGTATGGCTACACCTTC.

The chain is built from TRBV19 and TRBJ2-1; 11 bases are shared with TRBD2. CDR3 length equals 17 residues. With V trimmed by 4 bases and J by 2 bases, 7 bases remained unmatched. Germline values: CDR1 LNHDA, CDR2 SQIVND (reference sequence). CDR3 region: CASSTSIAGGPYNEQFF. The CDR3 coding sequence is TGTGCCAGTAGTACATCTATAGCGGGAGGGCCCTACAATGAGCAGTTCTTC. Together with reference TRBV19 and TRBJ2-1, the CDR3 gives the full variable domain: DGGITQSPKYLFRKEGQNVTLSCEQNLNHDAMYWYRQDPGQGLRLIYYSQIVNDFQKGDIAEGYSVSREKKESFPLTVTSAQKNPTAFYLCASSTSIAGGPYNEQFFGPGTRLTVL.

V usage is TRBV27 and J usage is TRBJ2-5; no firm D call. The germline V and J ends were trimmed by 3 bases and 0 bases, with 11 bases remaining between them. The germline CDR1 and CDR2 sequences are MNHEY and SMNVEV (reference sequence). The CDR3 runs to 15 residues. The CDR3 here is CASSFPSSYQETQYF. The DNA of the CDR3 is TGTGCCAGCAGTTTTCCCTCCTCCTACCAAGAGACCCAGTACTTC.

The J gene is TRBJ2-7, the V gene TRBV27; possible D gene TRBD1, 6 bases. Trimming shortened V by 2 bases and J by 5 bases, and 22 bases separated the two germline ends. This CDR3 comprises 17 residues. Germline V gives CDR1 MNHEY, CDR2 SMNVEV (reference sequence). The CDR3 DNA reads TGTGCCAGCAGTTTAATCAGGGGATCCGCGGTGAGCCACGAGCAGTACTTC. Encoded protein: CASSLIRGSAVSHEQYF.

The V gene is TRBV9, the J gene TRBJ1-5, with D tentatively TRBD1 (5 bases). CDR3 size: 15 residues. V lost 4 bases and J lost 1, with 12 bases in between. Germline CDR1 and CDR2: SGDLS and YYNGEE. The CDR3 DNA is TGTGCCAGCAGCCCGGAGGGGAGGAGCAATCAGCCCCAGCATTTT. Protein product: CASSPEGRSNQPQHF.

This chain's CDR3 is CASSPGIARSPLHF. The CDR3 DNA reads as TGCGCCAGCAGCCCGGGAATCGCTCGATCACCCCTCCACTTT. The chain links TRBV5-1 to TRBJ1-6; the D is unclear. The CDR3 runs to 14 residues. Germline V gives CDR1 SGHRS, CDR2 YFSETQ. Deletions cut 4 bases from V and 10 bases from J, with 15 bases between. Filled out from reference TRBV5-1 and TRBJ1-6, the complete variable domain reads KAGVTQTPRYLIKTRGQQVTLSCSPISGHRSVSWYQQTPGQGLQFLFEYFSETQRNKGNFPGRFSGRQFSNSRSEMNVSTLELGDSALYLCASSPGIARSPLHFGNGTRLTVT.

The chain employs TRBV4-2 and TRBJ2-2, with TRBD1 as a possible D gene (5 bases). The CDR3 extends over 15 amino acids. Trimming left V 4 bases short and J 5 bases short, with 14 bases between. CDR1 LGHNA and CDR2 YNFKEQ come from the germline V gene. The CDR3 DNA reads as TGTGCCAGCAGCCGTGGGCAGGGTCGGACCGGGGAGCTGTTTTTT. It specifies CASSRGQGRTGELFF.

CDR3: CASSTPGGGGELFF. CDR3 coding DNA: TGTGCCAGCAGTACCCCCGGGGGGGGCGGGGAGCTGTTTTTT. The chain has TRBV28 and TRBJ2-2, with TRBD2 matching over 8 bases. The CDR3 is 14 residues long. Trimming at V came to 5 bases and at J to 7 bases, leaving 6 bases not matched to a gene. CDR1 and CDR2 from the germline V gene are MDHEN and SYDVKM.

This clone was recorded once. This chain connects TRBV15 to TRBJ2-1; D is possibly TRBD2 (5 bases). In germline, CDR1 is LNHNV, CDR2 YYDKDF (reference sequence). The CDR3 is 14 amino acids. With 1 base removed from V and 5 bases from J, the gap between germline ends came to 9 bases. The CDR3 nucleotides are TGTGCCACCAGCAGAGCGAGGGAACACAATGAGCAGTTCTTC. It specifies CATSRAREHNEQFF.

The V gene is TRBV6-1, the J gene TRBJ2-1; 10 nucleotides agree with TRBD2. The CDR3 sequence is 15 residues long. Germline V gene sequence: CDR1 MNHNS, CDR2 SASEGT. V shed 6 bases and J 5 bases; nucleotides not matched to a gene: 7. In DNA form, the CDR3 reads TGTGCCAGCAGAGAGAGCGGGGGGGCCCACAATGAGCAGTTCTTC. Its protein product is CASRESGGAHNEQFF.

DNA for the CDR3: TGCGCCAGCAGCATGATTGGGACAAAAGGGAACGAGCAGTACTTC. Translated, it gives CASSMIGTKGNEQYF. The chain recombines TRBV4-1 with TRBJ2-7, with D possibly being TRBD1 (6 bases). Germline V lookup: CDR1 MGHRA, CDR2 YSYEKL. V was pared by 5 bases and J by 5 bases, with 19 bases between. The CDR3 sequence is 15 residues long.

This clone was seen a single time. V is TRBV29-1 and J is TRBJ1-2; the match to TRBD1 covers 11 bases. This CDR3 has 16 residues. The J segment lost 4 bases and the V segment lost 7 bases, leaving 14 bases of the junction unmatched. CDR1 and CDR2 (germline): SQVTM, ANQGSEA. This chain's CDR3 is CSADWTGGSSSYGYTF. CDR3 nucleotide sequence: TGCAGCGCCGACTGGACAGGGGGCAGTTCAAGCTATGGCTACACCTTC.

CDR3 region: CASSVQLAEAETQYF. The CDR3 nucleotides read TGTGCCAGCAGTGTGCAACTAGCGGAGGCGGAGACCCAGTACTTC. The rearrangement joins TRBV6-1 to TRBJ2-5; 8 bases agree with TRBD2. Germline assignment: CDR1 MNHNS and CDR2 SASEGT. Trimming removed 4 bases from V and 5 bases from J; junction bases left unmatched: 9. The CDR3 contains 15 residues.

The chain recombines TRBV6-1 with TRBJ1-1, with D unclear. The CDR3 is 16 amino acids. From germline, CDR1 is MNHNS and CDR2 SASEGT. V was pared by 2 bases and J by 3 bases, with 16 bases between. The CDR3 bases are TGTGCCAGCAGTGAACGAGGAGGAGGTGACTACACTGAAGCTTTCTTT. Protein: CASSERGGGDYTEAFF.

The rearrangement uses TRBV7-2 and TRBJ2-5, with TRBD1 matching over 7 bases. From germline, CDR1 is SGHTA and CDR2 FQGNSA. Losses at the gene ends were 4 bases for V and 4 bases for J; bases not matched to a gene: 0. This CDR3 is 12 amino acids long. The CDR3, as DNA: TGTGCCAGCAGCTACAGGGGAGAGACCCAGTACTTC. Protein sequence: CASSYRGETQYF.

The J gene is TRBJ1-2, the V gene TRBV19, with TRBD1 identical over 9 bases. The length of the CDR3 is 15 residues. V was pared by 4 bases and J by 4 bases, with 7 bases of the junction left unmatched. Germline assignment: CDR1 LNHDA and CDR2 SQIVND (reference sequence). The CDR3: CASSRGTGSAYGYTF. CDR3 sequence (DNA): TGTGCCAGTAGTAGGGGGACAGGGTCGGCCTATGGCTACACCTTC.

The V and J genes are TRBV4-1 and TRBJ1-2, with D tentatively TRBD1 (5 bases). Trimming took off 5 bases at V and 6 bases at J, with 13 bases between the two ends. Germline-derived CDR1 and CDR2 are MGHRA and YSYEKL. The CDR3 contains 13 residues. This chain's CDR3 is CASSSDRSDGYTF. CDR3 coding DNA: TGCGCCAGCAGCAGTGACAGAAGTGATGGCTACACCTTC.

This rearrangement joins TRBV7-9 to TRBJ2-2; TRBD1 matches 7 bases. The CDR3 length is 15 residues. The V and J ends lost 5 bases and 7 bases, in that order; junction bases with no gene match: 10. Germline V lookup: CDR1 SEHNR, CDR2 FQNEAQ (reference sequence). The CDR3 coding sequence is TGTGCCAGCAGCGGCAGGGGGATTGTTAACGGGGAGCTGTTTTTT. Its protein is CASSGRGIVNGELFF.

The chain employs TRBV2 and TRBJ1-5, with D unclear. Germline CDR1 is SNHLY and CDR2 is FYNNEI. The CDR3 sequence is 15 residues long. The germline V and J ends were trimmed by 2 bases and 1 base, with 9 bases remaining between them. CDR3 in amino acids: CASSESVISNQPQHF. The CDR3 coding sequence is TGTGCCAGCAGTGAATCAGTTATCAGCAATCAGCCCCAGCATTTT.

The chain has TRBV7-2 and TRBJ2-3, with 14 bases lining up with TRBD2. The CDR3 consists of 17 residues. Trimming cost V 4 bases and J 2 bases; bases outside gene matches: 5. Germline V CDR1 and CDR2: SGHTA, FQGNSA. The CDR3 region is CASSSPTSGGVTDTQYF. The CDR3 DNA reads TGTGCCAGCAGCTCACCGACTAGCGGGGGGGTCACAGATACGCAGTATTTT.

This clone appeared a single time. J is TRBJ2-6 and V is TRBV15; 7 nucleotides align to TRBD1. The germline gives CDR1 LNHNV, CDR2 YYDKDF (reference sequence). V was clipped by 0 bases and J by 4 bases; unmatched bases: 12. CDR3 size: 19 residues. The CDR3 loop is CATSRDRQGAGGGANVLTF. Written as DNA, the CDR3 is TGTGCCACCAGCAGAGACCGACAGGGTGCTGGGGGCGGGGCCAACGTCCTGACTTTC.